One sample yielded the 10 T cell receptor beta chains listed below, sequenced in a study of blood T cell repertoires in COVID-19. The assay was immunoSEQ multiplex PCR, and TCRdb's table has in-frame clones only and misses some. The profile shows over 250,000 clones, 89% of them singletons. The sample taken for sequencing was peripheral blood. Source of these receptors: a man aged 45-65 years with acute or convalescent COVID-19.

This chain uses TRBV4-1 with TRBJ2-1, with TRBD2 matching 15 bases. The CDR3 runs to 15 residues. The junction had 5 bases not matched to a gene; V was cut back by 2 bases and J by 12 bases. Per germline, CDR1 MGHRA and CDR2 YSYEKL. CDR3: CASSQTGLAGGGQFF. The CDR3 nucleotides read TGCGCCAGCAGCCAAACGGGACTAGCGGGAGGAGGGCAGTTCTTC.

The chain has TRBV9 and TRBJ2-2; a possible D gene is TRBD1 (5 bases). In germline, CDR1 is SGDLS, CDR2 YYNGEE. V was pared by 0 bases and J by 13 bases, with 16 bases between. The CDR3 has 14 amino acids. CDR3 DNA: TGTGCCAGCAGCGTAGATATATCAGGGCTATGGCTGTTTTTT. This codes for CASSVDISGLWLFF. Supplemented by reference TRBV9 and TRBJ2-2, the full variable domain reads DSGVTQTPKHLITATGQRVTLRCSPRSGDLSVYWYQQSLDQGLQFLIQYYNGEERAKGNILERFSAQQFPDLHSELNLSSLELGDSALYFCASSVDISGLWLFFGEGSRLTVL.

CDR3 sequence (DNA): TGTGCCTGGGACAGGGCTTTTGATTCACCCCTCCACTTT. Translating gives CAWDRAFDSPLHF. J is TRBJ1-6 and V is TRBV30, with 7 bases lining up with TRBD1. The V segment lost 5 bases and the J segment 8 bases; nucleotides outside the gene matches: 6. This CDR3 has 13 residues. Germline assignment: CDR1 GTSNPN and CDR2 SVGIG (reference sequence). The whole variable domain, remainder taken from reference TRBV30 and TRBJ1-6, is SQTIHQWPATLVQPVGSPLSLECTVEGTSNPNLYWYRQAAGRGLQLLFYSVGIGQISSEVPQNLSASRPQDRQFILSSKKLLLSDSGFYLCAWDRAFDSPLHFGNGTRLTVT.

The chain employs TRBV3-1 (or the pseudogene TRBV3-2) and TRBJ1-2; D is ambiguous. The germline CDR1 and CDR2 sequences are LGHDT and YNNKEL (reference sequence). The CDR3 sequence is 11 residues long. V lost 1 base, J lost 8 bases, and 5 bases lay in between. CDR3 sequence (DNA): TGTGCCAGCAGCCAAGGAGCGGGCTACACCTTC. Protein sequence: CASSQGAGYTF.

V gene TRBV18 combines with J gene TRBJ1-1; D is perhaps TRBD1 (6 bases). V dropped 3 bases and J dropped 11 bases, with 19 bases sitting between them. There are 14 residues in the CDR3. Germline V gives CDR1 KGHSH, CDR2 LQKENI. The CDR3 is CASSPKGTSFPAFF. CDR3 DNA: TGTGCCAGCTCACCGAAAGGGACATCCTTTCCGGCTTTCTTT.

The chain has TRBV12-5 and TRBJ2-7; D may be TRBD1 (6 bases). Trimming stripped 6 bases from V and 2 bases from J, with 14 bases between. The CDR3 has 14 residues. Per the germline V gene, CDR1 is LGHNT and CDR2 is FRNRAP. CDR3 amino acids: CASGPPTGAYEQYF. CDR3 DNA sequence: TGTGCTAGTGGCCCCCCGACAGGAGCCTACGAGCAGTACTTC.

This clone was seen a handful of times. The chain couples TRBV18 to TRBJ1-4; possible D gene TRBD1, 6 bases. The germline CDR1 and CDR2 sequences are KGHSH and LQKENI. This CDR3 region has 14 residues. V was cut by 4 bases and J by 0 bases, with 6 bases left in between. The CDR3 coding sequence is TGTGCCAGCTCACAGGGGGCAACTAATGAAAAACTGTTTTTT. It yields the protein CASSQGATNEKLFF.

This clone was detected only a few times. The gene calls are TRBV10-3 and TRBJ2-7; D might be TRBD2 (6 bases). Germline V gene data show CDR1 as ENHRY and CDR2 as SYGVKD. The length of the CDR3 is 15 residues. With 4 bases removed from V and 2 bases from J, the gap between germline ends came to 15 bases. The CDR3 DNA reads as TGTGCCATCAGTGCCACGGGGGTAGTCCCCTACGAGCAGTACTTC. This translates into CAISATGVVPYEQYF.

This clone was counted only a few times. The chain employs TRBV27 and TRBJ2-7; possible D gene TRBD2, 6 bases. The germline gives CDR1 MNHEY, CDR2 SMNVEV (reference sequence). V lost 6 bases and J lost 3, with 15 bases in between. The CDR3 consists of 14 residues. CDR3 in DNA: TGTGCCAGCAGCCCTCGGGACTGGTACTACGAGCAGTACTTC. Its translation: CASSPRDWYYEQYF.

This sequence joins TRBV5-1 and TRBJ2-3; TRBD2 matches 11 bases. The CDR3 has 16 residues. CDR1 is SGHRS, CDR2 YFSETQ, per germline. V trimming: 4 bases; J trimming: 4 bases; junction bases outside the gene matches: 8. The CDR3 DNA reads TGCGCCAGCAGCAAAATAGCGGGGGGGCCCCCAGATACGCAGTATTTT. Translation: CASSKIAGGPPDTQYF.